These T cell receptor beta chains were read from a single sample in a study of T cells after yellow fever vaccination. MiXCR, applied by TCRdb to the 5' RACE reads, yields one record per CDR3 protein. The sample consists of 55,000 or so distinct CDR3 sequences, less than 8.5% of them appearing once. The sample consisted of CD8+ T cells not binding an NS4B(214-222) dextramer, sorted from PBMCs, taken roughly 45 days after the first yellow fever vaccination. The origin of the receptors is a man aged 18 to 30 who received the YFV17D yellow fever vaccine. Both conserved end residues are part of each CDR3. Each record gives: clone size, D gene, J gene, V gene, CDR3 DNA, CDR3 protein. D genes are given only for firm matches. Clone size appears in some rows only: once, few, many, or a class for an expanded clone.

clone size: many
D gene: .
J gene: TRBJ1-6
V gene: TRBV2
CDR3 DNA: TGTGCCAGCAGCGATGGGGGGACGGGCCGTTCACCCCTCCACTTT
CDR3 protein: CASSDGGTGRSPLHF

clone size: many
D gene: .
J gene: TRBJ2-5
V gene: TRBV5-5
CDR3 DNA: TGTGCCAGCAGCCTTCTTGACGCACCGGGGGCCAGAGAGACCCAGTACTTC
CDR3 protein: CASSLLDAPGARETQYF

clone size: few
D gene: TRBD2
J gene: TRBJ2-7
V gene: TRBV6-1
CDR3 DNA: TGTGCCAGCTCACGCGGGGGGGTGGATTACGAGCAGTACTTC
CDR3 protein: CASSRGGVDYEQYF

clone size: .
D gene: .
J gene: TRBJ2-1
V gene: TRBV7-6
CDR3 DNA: TGTGCCAGCAGCTTAGGGGGGGGGCGCTACAATGAGCAGTTCTTC
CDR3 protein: CASSLGGGRYNEQFF

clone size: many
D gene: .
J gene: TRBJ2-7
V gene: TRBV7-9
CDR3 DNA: TGTGCCAGCACCACAGGGTCCTACGAGCAGTACTTC
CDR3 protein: CASTTGSYEQYF

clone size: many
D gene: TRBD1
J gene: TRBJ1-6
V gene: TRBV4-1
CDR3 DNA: TGCGCCAGCAGCCATTATCAAAACAGGGGGGTAGGGAATTCACCCCTCCACTTT
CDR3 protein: CASSHYQNRGVGNSPLHF

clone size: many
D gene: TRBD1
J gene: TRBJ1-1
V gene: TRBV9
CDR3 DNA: TGTGCCAGCAGCGCCCGACAGGGACGGAACACTGAAGCTTTCTTT
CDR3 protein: CASSARQGRNTEAFF

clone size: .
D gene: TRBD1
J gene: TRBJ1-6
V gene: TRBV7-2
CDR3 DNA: TGTGCCAGCAGCTCACCCCAGGGGGCATATTCACCCCTCCACTTT
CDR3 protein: CASSSPQGAYSPLHF

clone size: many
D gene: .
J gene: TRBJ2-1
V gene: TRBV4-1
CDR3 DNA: TGCGCCAGCAGCCAAGGGGGGATTTACAGGGCGAATGAGCAGTTCTTC
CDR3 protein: CASSQGGIYRANEQFF

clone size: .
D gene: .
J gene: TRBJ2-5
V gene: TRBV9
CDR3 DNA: TGTGCCAGCAGCTCCGCAGGGGGGTCCGAGACCCAGTACTTC
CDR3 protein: CASSSAGGSETQYF

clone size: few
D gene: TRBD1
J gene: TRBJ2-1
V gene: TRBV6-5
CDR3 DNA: TGTGCCAGCAGTTGGTTGACAGGGATGGGGTACAATGAGCAGTTCTTC
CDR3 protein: CASSWLTGMGYNEQFF

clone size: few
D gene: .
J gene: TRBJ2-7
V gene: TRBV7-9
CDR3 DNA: TGTGCCAGCAGCTTATCTCTAGGGGAGTCCTACGAGCAGTACTTC
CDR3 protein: CASSLSLGESYEQYF

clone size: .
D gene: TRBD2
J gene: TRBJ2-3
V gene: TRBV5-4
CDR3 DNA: TGTGCCAGCAGCTTGGTCTTTAGCGGGGGAGATAATCAAGACACAAATACGCAGTATTTT
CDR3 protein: CASSLVFSGGDNQDTNTQYF

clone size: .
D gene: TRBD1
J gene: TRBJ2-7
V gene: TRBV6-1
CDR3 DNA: TGTGCCAGCAGTGCCCGGACAGGGCCGTACGAGCAGTACTTC
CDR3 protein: CASSARTGPYEQYF

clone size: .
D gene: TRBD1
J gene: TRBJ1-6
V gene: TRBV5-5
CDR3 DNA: TGTGCCAGCAGCTTGGGCGGGACAGTCGCCTATAATTCACCCCTCCACTTT
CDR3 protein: CASSLGGTVAYNSPLHF

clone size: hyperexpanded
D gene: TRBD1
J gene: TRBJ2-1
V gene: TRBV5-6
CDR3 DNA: TGTGCCAGCAGCCCGCCGGGACAGCACAATGAGCAGTTCTTC
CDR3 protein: CASSPPGQHNEQFF

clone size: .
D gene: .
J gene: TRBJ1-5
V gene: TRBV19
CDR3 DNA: TGTGCCAGTAGTATCGGACAGCTGGGGAATCAGCCCCAGCATTTT
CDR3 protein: CASSIGQLGNQPQHF

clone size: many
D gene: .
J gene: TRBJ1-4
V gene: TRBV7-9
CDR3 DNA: TGTGCCAGTCAGGGATCATTCGAAAAACTGTTTTTT
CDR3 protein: CASQGSFEKLFF

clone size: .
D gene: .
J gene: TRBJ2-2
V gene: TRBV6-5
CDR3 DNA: TGTGCCAGCAGTTACTCGGAAGGGTCCGGGGAGCTGTTTTTT
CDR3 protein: CASSYSEGSGELFF

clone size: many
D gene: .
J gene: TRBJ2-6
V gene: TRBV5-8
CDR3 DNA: TGTGCCAGCAGCATGGAGTCGTTCTCTGGGGCCAACGTCCTGACTTTC
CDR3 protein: CASSMESFSGANVLTF

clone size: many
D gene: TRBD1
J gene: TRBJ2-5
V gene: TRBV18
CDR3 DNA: TGTGCCAGCTCAACAGGACAGGGGACGGTCGAGACCCAGTACTTC
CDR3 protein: CASSTGQGTVETQYF

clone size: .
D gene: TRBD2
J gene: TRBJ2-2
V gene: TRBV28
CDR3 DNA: TGTGCCAGCAGTTCACTAGCGGGGGGTTCCGCGGTCACCGGGGAGCTGTTTTTT
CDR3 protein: CASSSLAGGSAVTGELFF